This TCR beta chain was recovered during a study of vaccination and CD4 T cells after COVID-19. About the research overall: The stimulus for the cells was overlapping spike peptides derived from SARS-CoV-2, HCoV-NL63, HCoV-OC43 and HCoV-229E. Study results and caveats: Among reactive clones from convalescent patients, a median roughly 85% appeared only post-vaccination.

With the Oncomine TCR Beta short-read assay, DNA from cultured CD4+ T cells was sequenced. TCRdb itself ran the PCR reads through MiXCR, one entry per CDR3 protein. The sample holds around 8,000 distinct CDR3 sequences, more than 35% seen once. Treatment denoted: approximately nine-day PBMC culture with coronavirus spike peptide pools or control peptides (ViraFEST assay). Gathered ahead of the COVID-19 pandemic (2011-2018) were the CD4+ T cells of the unexposed donor. The V end was cut by 2 bases, the J end by 2 bases, with 6 bases between. Germline V gene sequence: CDR1 MNHEY, CDR2 SVGAGI. CDR3 length: 13 amino acids. In this sample, this clonotype turned up a few times. Its antigen remains unidentified.

The sequence derives from a human donor in good health. Sequenced input: CD4+ T cells from blood, cultured in vitro. The rearrangement links TRBV6-5 to TRBJ2-5; D uncertain. The CDR3 sequence is CASSYHTQETQYF. Written as DNA, the CDR3 is TGTGCCAGCAGTTACCACACACAAGAGACCCAGTACTTC.